This T cell receptor (beta chain) was documented in a study of preoperative IRX-2 immunotherapy in early breast cancer. Germline V CDR1 and CDR2: KGHSY, FQNENV. Trimming stripped 8 bases from V and 2 bases from J, with 13 bases between. The CDR3 runs to 14 residues. Treatment: preoperative locoregional IRX-2 cytokine immunotherapy. Clones were read by immunoSEQ multiplex PCR, and TCRdb kept only the in-frame ones, dropping some. Here the sample spans roughly 40,000 clones, approximately 80% being singletons. This clone is a singleton in its sample. The specimen comprised tumor tissue, sampled after IRX-2 immunotherapy. The J gene is TRBJ1-5, the V gene TRBV16; D remains ambiguous. This TCR came from a human donor with breast cancer. The DNA of the CDR3 is TGTGCCAGCTTACAGTTAGGCGGCAATCAGCCCCAGCATTTT. It codes for CASLQLGGNQPQHF.